These 27 T cell receptor beta chains were sequenced from one sample in a study of identical twins. TCRdb reprocessed the 5' RACE reads with MiXCR, giving one entry per CDR3 protein. The table records fewer than 450,000 distinct CDR3 sequences, around 9% of them present only once. The specimen was naive T cells sorted from blood. The receptors were sampled from a woman aged 45 to 65 in good health.

This clonotype was counted a few times. The V call is TRBV29-1, the J call TRBJ2-7; D not resolved. Germline lookup yields CDR1 SQVTM and CDR2 ANQGSEA. The germline V and J ends were trimmed by 3 bases and 0 bases, with 12 bases remaining between them. The CDR3 is 14 amino acids. CDR3 residues: CSVEDRGSSYEQYF. The DNA of the CDR3 is TGCAGCGTTGAGGACCGTGGAAGCTCCTACGAGCAGTACTTC.

This clonotype was observed a few times. The rearrangement uses TRBV12-3 or TRBV12-4 and TRBJ2-1; 11 nucleotides line up with TRBD2. The CDR3 consists of 17 residues. Germline trimming cut 6 bases from V and 1 base from J; bases unmatched to any gene: 8. CDR3 region: CASRKTGLAESYNEQFF. CDR3 bases: TGTGCCAGCAGGAAAACGGGACTAGCGGAATCCTACAATGAGCAGTTCTTC.

Only a few counts were recorded for this clonotype. J is TRBJ2-1 and V is TRBV20-1; 11 bases align to TRBD2. This CDR3 comprises 18 residues. With 2 bases clipped from V and 0 bases from J, the junction kept 9 bases outside the gene matches. CDR1 is DFQATT and CDR2 is SNEGSKA in the germline V gene (reference sequence). CDR3 sequence: CSARHSGRAQSSYNEQFF. In DNA form, the CDR3 reads TGCAGTGCTAGACATAGCGGGAGGGCCCAGAGCTCCTACAATGAGCAGTTCTTC.

This clonotype showed up just once. A much larger clone differs from this one at a single base, so this may be a read error. This chain uses TRBV10-3 with TRBJ2-1, with a tentative D call TRBD2 (5 bases). V was cut by 7 bases and J by 8 bases, with 15 bases left in between. The CDR3 is 13 amino acids. Germline V CDR1 and CDR2: ENHRY, SYGVKD. The CDR3 sequence: CAINRAGNDEQFF. In DNA form, the CDR3 reads TGTGCCATCAATCGCGCCGGGAACGATGAGCAGTTCTTC.

Only a few counts were recorded for this clonotype. The rearrangement uses TRBV2 and TRBJ2-3; 11 bases are shared with TRBD2. The V segment lost 7 bases and the J segment 9 bases; nucleotides outside the gene matches: 3. CDR3 length: 12 amino acids. Germline lookup yields CDR1 SNHLY and CDR2 FYNNEI. The CDR3 DNA reads as TGTGCCAGCACCCCTAGCGGGAGGACGCAGTATTTT. Residues: CASTPSGRTQYF.

This clonotype turned up a few times. This sequence joins TRBV12-3 or TRBV12-4 and TRBJ2-7; 14 bases map to TRBD2. This CDR3 is 15 amino acids long. V gave up 6 bases and J gave up 6 bases; unmatched junction bases: 7. The CDR3 DNA is TGTGCCAGCAGAAGGGGACTAGCGGGAGTAACCGAGCAGTACTTC. This encodes CASRRGLAGVTEQYF.

This clonotype showed up just a few times. The chain recombines TRBV7-7 with TRBJ1-1, with a possible D match to TRBD1 (5 bases). This CDR3 contains 13 residues. CDR1 and CDR2 from the germline V gene are SSHAT and FNYEAQ (reference sequence). V lost 1 base and J lost 6, with 9 bases in between. The CDR3 reads CASSLGLGAEAFF. DNA of the CDR3: TGTGCCAGCAGCTTAGGTTTGGGGGCTGAAGCTTTCTTT.

Ten or more counts support this clonotype. The rearrangement links TRBV14 to TRBJ2-5, with a possible D match to TRBD2 (6 bases). Germline V gene sequence: CDR1 SGHDN, CDR2 FVKESK. Trimming stripped 3 bases from V and 11 bases from J, with 25 bases between. The CDR3 is 16 amino acids. The DNA of the CDR3 is TGTGCCAGCAGCCAGGTGGCGGGGATCAAGACCGCATGGCAGTACTTC. Amino acids: CASSQVAGIKTAWQYF.

This clonotype has only a few counts. The gene calls are TRBV7-8 and TRBJ2-4; TRBD1 matches at 7 bases. The CDR3 loop spans 16 amino acids. Per the germline V gene, CDR1 is SGHVS and CDR2 is FQNEAQ. The ends lost 5 bases at V and 0 bases at J; junction bases unmatched: 7. CDR3 bases: TGTGCCAGCAGCCGAGACAGGGTTTTAGCCAAAAACATTCAGTACTTC. Translated: CASSRDRVLAKNIQYF.

The J gene is TRBJ2-1, the V gene TRBV7-9; 10 bases are a match to TRBD1. The CDR3 contains 15 residues. Germline V gives CDR1 SEHNR, CDR2 FQNEAQ (reference sequence). The trim removed 5 bases at V and 10 bases at J, leaving 11 bases unmatched. Here the CDR3 DNA reads TGTGCCAGCAGCGCCGGGACAGGGGTTTATGTGGAGCAGTTCTTC. It translates to CASSAGTGVYVEQFF.

In this sample, this clonotype turned up many times. The gene calls are TRBV12-3 or TRBV12-4 and TRBJ1-2; a possible D gene is TRBD1 (5 bases). V was trimmed by 3 bases and J by 3 bases, leaving 8 bases between them. The CDR3 is 13 residues long. The chain's CDR3 is CASSLGHDYGYTF. The CDR3 bases are TGTGCCAGCAGTTTGGGGCATGACTATGGCTACACCTTC.

The V call is TRBV4-2, the J call TRBJ2-2; 12 bases are a match to TRBD2. CDR1 LGHNA and CDR2 YNFKEQ come from the germline V gene. J gave up 4 bases and V 0 bases, and 3 bases lay outside the gene matches. This CDR3 comprises 17 residues. The CDR3 loop is CASSQDWTSGTTGELFF. The CDR3 nucleotides read TGTGCCAGCAGCCAAGACTGGACTAGCGGGACCACCGGGGAGCTGTTTTTT.

This clonotype was recorded at least ten times. This rearrangement joins TRBV12-3 or TRBV12-4 to TRBJ2-5; TRBD1 agrees at 7 bases. The trim removed 5 bases at V and 7 bases at J, leaving 13 bases unmatched. This CDR3 has 15 amino acids. The CDR3 coding sequence is TGTGCCAGCAGTGCCCCGGGACAGTCCACTGGGACCCAGTACTTC. It codes for CASSAPGQSTGTQYF.

The table lists this clonotype with a few counts. V and J are TRBV27 and TRBJ2-1, with 8 bases identical to TRBD2. The germline CDR1 and CDR2 sequences are MNHEY and SMNVEV (reference sequence). Losses at the gene ends were 5 bases for V and 7 bases for J; bases not matched to a gene: 7. The CDR3 sequence is 14 residues long. The CDR3 sequence: CASSPQREHNEQFF. In nucleotides, the CDR3 is TGTGCCAGCAGTCCCCAGCGGGAGCATAATGAGCAGTTCTTC.

This clonotype has a count of ten or more. The chain recombines TRBV5-1 with TRBJ2-2, with D maybe TRBD2 (6 bases). The CDR3 consists of 14 residues. Trimming shortened V by 4 bases and J by 3 bases, and 10 bases separated the two germline ends. Germline assignment: CDR1 SGHRS and CDR2 YFSETQ. The chain's CDR3 is CASSMIADTGELFF. In nucleotides, the CDR3 is TGCGCCAGCAGCATGATAGCGGACACCGGGGAGCTGTTTTTT.

This clonotype was observed a few times. This sequence joins TRBV12-3 or TRBV12-4 and TRBJ2-7, with 8 bases matching TRBD1. The CDR3 is 14 residues long. V shed 6 bases, J shed 2 bases, and the junction held 6 bases outside the gene matches. CDR3 DNA: TGTGCCAGCAGGATGGGACAGGCGGCCTACGAGCAGTACTTC. Encoded protein: CASRMGQAAYEQYF.

The V call is TRBV24-1, the J call TRBJ1-5; tentative D call: TRBD1 (5 bases). The CDR3 sequence is 16 residues long. Looked up from germline, CDR1 is KGHDR and CDR2 is SFDVKD. V was shortened by 2 bases and J by 1 base, with 11 bases between the two germline ends. The chain's CDR3 is CATSDSDRKSNQPQHF. The CDR3 DNA is TGTGCCACCAGTGATTCTGACAGAAAGAGCAATCAGCCCCAGCATTTT.

In this sample, this clonotype turned up many times. V and J are TRBV7-9 and TRBJ2-7, with 12 bases aligning to TRBD2. CDR3 length: 14 amino acids. The germline V gene encodes CDR1 SEHNR and CDR2 FQNEAQ (reference sequence). Germline trimming cut 4 bases from V and 4 bases from J; bases unmatched to any gene: 2. The CDR3 here is CASSSGTSGYEQYF. CDR3 in DNA: TGTGCCAGCAGCTCCGGGACTAGCGGGTACGAGCAGTACTTC.

This clonotype has at least ten counts. This chain uses TRBV29-1 with TRBJ2-7, with TRBD2 matching over 9 bases. V gave up 0 bases and J gave up 5 bases; unmatched junction bases: 8. There are 15 residues in the CDR3. The V gene's germline CDR1 is SQVTM and CDR2 ANQGSEA. CDR3 DNA: TGCAGCGTTGAAGATAGAGTAGCGGGAGCCAACGAGCAGTACTTC. Protein sequence: CSVEDRVAGANEQYF.

This clonotype came up many times. This chain links TRBV29-1 with TRBJ2-2; 10 nucleotides match TRBD1. The CDR3 is 13 amino acids. The trim removed 7 bases at V and 5 bases at J, leaving 4 bases unmatched. From germline, CDR1 is SQVTM and CDR2 ANQGSEA. The CDR3 loop is CSGRTGGTGELFF. The CDR3 DNA reads TGCAGCGGCCGGACAGGGGGAACCGGGGAGCTGTTTTTT.

The chain carries TRBV4-1 and TRBJ2-4; tentatively, D is TRBD1 (6 bases). V was clipped by 0 bases and J by 1 base, with 10 bases between them. CDR3 length: 16 amino acids. Germline V gives CDR1 MGHRA, CDR2 YSYEKL. The CDR3 DNA follows: TGCGCCAGCAGCCAAGAGCAGGGGTCGGCCAAAAACATTCAGTACTTC. It translates to CASSQEQGSAKNIQYF.

This clonotype was counted only a few times. V gene TRBV28 combines with J gene TRBJ2-6; tentatively, D is TRBD1 (5 bases). The CDR3 totals 16 residues. Germline V lookup: CDR1 MDHEN, CDR2 SYDVKM. The V gene lost 10 bases and the J gene lost 6 bases, with 22 bases spanning the gap. The DNA for the CDR3 is TGTGCCACCTCCCAGACAGATTACTCACTGGCCAACGTCCTGACTTTC. This translates into CATSQTDYSLANVLTF.

This clonotype was observed a handful of times. V and J are TRBV5-1 and TRBJ2-5; D possibly matches TRBD1 or TRBD2 (5 bases each). Trimming took off 4 bases at V and 1 base at J, with 11 bases between the two ends. Germline loops: CDR1 SGHRS, CDR2 YFSETQ. The CDR3 spans 14 residues. CDR3 nucleotide sequence: TGCGCCAGCAGCCCGCTCGGGACCCAAGAGACCCAGTACTTC. Translated, it gives CASSPLGTQETQYF.

This chain connects TRBV3-1 to TRBJ2-7; D tentatively reads TRBD1 or TRBD2 (5 bases each). Trimming pared 3 bases from V and 1 base from J, leaving 19 bases between. Germline-derived CDR1 and CDR2 are LGHDT and YNNKEL (reference sequence). CDR3 length: 17 amino acids. The CDR3 protein is CASSQDMRALRSYEQYF. CDR3 DNA: TGTGCCAGCAGCCAGGACATGCGGGCCCTTAGGTCCTACGAGCAGTACTTC.

The chain has TRBV6-6 and TRBJ2-7; no firm D call. CDR3 size: 14 residues. Trimming shortened V by 6 bases and J by 4 bases, and 16 bases separated the two germline ends. Germline-derived CDR1 and CDR2 are MNHNY and SVGAGI (reference sequence). The CDR3 nucleotides read TGTGCCAGCAGCTCGGACCCGTCTAGATACGAGCAGTACGTC. The encoded protein is CASSSDPSRYEQYV.

In this sample, this clonotype turned up many times. The chain combines TRBV6-5 with TRBJ2-7; possible D gene TRBD1, 5 bases. V was trimmed by 8 bases and J by 2 bases, leaving 16 bases between them. The CDR3 covers 14 residues. Germline V CDR1 and CDR2: MNHEY, SVGAGI. The CDR3 DNA reads TGTGCCAGCTCCCCCCTTGCAGGGACCTACGAGCAGTACTTC. Its protein product is CASSPLAGTYEQYF.

The V and J genes are TRBV4-1 and TRBJ1-2; possible D gene TRBD1, 5 bases. Germline-derived CDR1 and CDR2 are MGHRA and YSYEKL. V gave up 4 bases and J gave up 2 bases, with 11 bases separating them. The CDR3 is 14 amino acids. CDR3 sequence reads: CASSRQTENYGYTF. The CDR3 coding sequence is TGCGCCAGCAGCCGACAGACAGAGAACTATGGCTACACCTTC.